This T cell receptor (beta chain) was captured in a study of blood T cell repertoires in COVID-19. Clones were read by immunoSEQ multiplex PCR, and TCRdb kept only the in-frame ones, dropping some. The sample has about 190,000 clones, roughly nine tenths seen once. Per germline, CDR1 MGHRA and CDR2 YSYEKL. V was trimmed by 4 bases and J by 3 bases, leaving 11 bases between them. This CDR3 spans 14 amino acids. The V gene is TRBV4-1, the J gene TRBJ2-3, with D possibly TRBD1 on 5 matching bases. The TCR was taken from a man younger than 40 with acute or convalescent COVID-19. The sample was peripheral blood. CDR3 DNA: TGCGCCAGCAGCCTGGATCCAGGGACAGATACGCAGTATTTT. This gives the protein CASSLDPGTDTQYF.